This TCR beta chain was recovered during a study of blood T cell repertoires in COVID-19. Data came from immunoSEQ multiplex PCR; TCRdb stores just in-frame clones and leaves some out. Counted here are roughly 290,000 clones, 80% to 90% occurring once; the ten biggest clones make up about 8%. Germline V gives CDR1 SGHRS, CDR2 YFSETQ. CDR3 length equals 17 residues. The V gene end was trimmed by 4 bases and the J gene end by 3 bases; junction bases not matched to a gene: 10. Input material: peripheral blood. The clonotype originates from a woman aged 50 to 65 who had recovered from COVID-19. The chain uses TRBV5-1 and TRBJ2-5; 12 bases are a match to TRBD2. CDR3 amino acids: CASSPPSGGALEETQYF. The CDR3 DNA sequence: TGCGCCAGCAGCCCGCCTAGCGGGGGGGCACTCGAAGAGACCCAGTACTTC.